This T cell receptor beta chain originates from a study of blood T cell repertoires in COVID-19. As processed by the authors: Reference gene primer amplification gave nucleated cell count estimates. Method: immunoSEQ multiplex PCR; TCRdb's copy keeps in-frame clones and lacks some. The V and J calls and clone size come from that table; D and trimming were worked out from the DNA. The sample shows fewer than 45,000 clones, around 80% of them seen only once. This receptor was identified in a man aged 55 to 70 with COVID-19, enrolled during active disease. Specimen: peripheral blood.

The CDR3 here is CATSQDREWYEQYF. CDR3 nucleotides: TGTGCCACCTCCCAGGACAGGGAATGGTACGAGCAGTACTTC. This chain uses TRBV2 with TRBJ2-7; TRBD1 aligns across 8 bases. In germline, CDR1 is SNHLY, CDR2 FYNNEI. With 10 bases clipped from V and 4 bases from J, the junction kept 12 bases outside the gene matches. This CDR3 has 14 residues.